The 25 T cell receptor beta chains below were found in one sample sequenced in a study of cytomegalovirus exposure and HLA in healthy donors. Vbeta (60) and Jbeta (13) primers were used in the PCR. Measured with immunoSEQ multiplex PCR; TCRdb has only the in-frame clones, and not every one. This table has about 140,000 clones, almost 85% appearing once. The sample comprised PBMCs. The receptors stem from a woman aged 40-49 years in good health and CMV-seronegative.

The V and J genes are TRBV4-2 and TRBJ1-6, with 10 nucleotides matching TRBD1. Germline assignment: CDR1 LGHNA and CDR2 YNFKEQ. This CDR3 has 16 residues. V trimming: 2 bases; J trimming: 10 bases; junction bases outside the gene matches: 8. CDR3 sequence reads: CASSQRQGASLSPLHF. CDR3 bases: TGTGCCAGCAGCCAAAGACAGGGGGCTTCTCTGTCACCCCTCCACTTT.

V usage is TRBV12-5 and J usage is TRBJ2-3; D is possibly TRBD1 (6 bases). With 1 base removed from V and 6 bases from J, the gap between germline ends came to 8 bases. Per the germline V gene, CDR1 is LGHNT and CDR2 is FRNRAP. This CDR3 spans 13 amino acids. The CDR3 nucleotides are TGTGCTAGTGGTTTGGGCCAGGGGGATACGCAGTATTTT. Protein product: CASGLGQGDTQYF.

DNA of the CDR3: TGTGCCACCAGCAGAGAACAAAGAATCACTGAAGCTTTCTTT. It yields the protein CATSREQRITEAFF. This chain connects TRBV15 to TRBJ1-1; D is undetermined. There are 14 residues in the CDR3. From germline, CDR1 is LNHNV and CDR2 YYDKDF (reference sequence). Trimming took 0 bases from V and 4 from J, leaving 9 bases between them. Complete variable domain (other parts from reference TRBV15 and TRBJ1-1): DAMVIQNPRYQVTQFGKPVTLSCSQTLNHNVMYWYQQKSSQAPKLLFHYYDKDFNNEADTPDNFQSRRPNTSFCFLDIRSPGLGDTAMYLCATSREQRITEAFFGQGTRLTVV.

The J gene is TRBJ2-7, the V gene TRBV19; the D gene is possibly TRBD2 (6 bases). V shed 5 bases and J shed 1 base, with 12 bases lying between them. The germline V gene has CDR1 LNHDA and CDR2 SQIVND (reference sequence). This CDR3 comprises 14 residues. CDR3 DNA sequence: TGTGCCAGTAGTCGGGAGCATCCGTCCTACGAGCAGTACTTC. The encoded protein is CASSREHPSYEQYF. Complete variable domain (other parts from reference TRBV19 and TRBJ2-7): DGGITQSPKYLFRKEGQNVTLSCEQNLNHDAMYWYRQDPGQGLRLIYYSQIVNDFQKGDIAEGYSVSREKKESFPLTVTSAQKNPTAFYLCASSREHPSYEQYFGPGTRLTVT.

In this sample, this clone turned up many times. The gene calls are TRBV27 and TRBJ1-5; 7 positions match TRBD1. Germline CDR1 is MNHEY and CDR2 is SMNVEV (reference sequence). The CDR3 extends over 14 amino acids. J gave up 5 bases and V 5 bases, and 6 bases lay outside the gene matches. The CDR3 sequence is CASSQEGAYQPQHF. The CDR3, as DNA: TGTGCCAGCAGTCAGGAGGGGGCTTATCAGCCCCAGCATTTT.

The chain employs TRBV25-1 and TRBJ1-1; the D gene is possibly TRBD1 (6 bases). Germline V gene data show CDR1 as MGHDK and CDR2 as SYGVNS. This CDR3 comprises 13 residues. Trimming took 7 bases from V and 6 from J, leaving 15 bases between them. The CDR3 spells CASKGQGISEAFF. The CDR3 DNA is TGTGCCAGCAAGGGGCAGGGGATTTCTGAAGCTTTCTTT.

The rearrangement uses TRBV7-2 and TRBJ2-7, with 9 bases aligning to TRBD2. The CDR3 runs to 16 residues. Germline CDR1 SGHTA, CDR2 FQGNSA. The junction had 10 bases not matched to a gene; V was cut back by 6 bases and J by 1 base. Written as DNA, the CDR3 is TGTGCCAGCAGGAAAATAGCGGGAGATTTATCCTACGAGCAGTACTTC. It encodes CASRKIAGDLSYEQYF.

The chain recombines TRBV28 with TRBJ1-5; D remains ambiguous. Trimming stripped 2 bases from V and 6 bases from J, with 11 bases between. Germline CDR1 reads MDHEN; CDR2 reads SYDVKM. The CDR3 sequence is 14 residues long. Written as DNA, the CDR3 is TGTGCCAGCAGTTTACTTGCGTTACTTCAGCCCCAGCATTTT. Amino acid sequence: CASSLLALLQPQHF.

The rearrangement links TRBV28 to TRBJ2-5; 9 bases agree with TRBD1. The end of the DNA fits TRBJ2-7 better, so the J call may be wrong. The germline V gene encodes CDR1 MDHEN and CDR2 SYDVKM. This CDR3 contains 15 residues. CDR3 DNA sequence: TGTGCCAGCACCCACGGACAGGGGTATCAGGACGAGCAGTACTTC. This gives the protein CASTHGQGYQDEQYF.

The genes are TRBV5-5 and TRBJ2-5; D is undetermined. The germline gives CDR1 SGHKS, CDR2 YYEKEE (reference sequence). Trimming pared 4 bases from V and 5 bases from J, leaving 24 bases between. The CDR3 is 17 amino acids. DNA of the CDR3: TGTGCCAGCAGCAACACGCTGTCAGGTCGTACTCAGGAGACCCAGTACTTC. It is translated as CASSNTLSGRTQETQYF. Full variable domain (outside the CDR3, taken from reference TRBV5-5 and TRBJ2-5): DAGVTQSPTHLIKTRGQQVTLRCSPISGHKSVSWYQQVLGQGPQFIFQYYEKEERGRGNFPDRFSARQFPNYSSELNVNALLLGDSALYLCASSNTLSGRTQETQYFGPGTRLLVL.

The chain links TRBV14 to TRBJ2-7, with D perhaps TRBD1 (5 bases). Germline CDR1 SGHDN, CDR2 FVKESK. The CDR3 has 13 residues. V lost 4 bases and J lost 11, with 18 bases in between. The CDR3 coding sequence is TGTGCCAGCAGCCCTTCCTGGACATCTAAAAAGTACTTC. This sequence encodes CASSPSWTSKKYF.

This sequence joins TRBV18 and TRBJ2-1; 9 bases align to TRBD2. CDR1 is KGHSH, CDR2 LQKENI, per germline. V lost 0 bases and J lost 8; bases outside the gene matches: 8. The CDR3 runs to 16 residues. The CDR3 bases are TGTGCCAGCTCACCACCGGGGGCTAGCGGGACCGATGAGCAGTTCTTC. Protein: CASSPPGASGTDEQFF.

The genes are TRBV5-1 and TRBJ2-3; 9 bases align to TRBD2. This CDR3 region has 16 residues. The germline V gene has CDR1 SGHRS and CDR2 YFSETQ. The V segment lost 0 bases and the J segment 2 bases; nucleotides outside the gene matches: 4. The CDR3 loop is CASSLVAGGLTDTQYF. The CDR3 DNA follows: TGCGCCAGCAGCTTGGTTGCGGGAGGGCTCACAGATACGCAGTATTTT.

In its sample, this clone was seen a few times. The chain employs TRBV18 and TRBJ2-1; 9 positions match TRBD1. CDR3 size: 14 residues. Trimming at V came to 2 bases and at J to 9 bases, leaving 5 bases not matched to a gene. Germline loops: CDR1 KGHSH, CDR2 LQKENI. The CDR3 loop reads CASSPGTGSGEQFF. The CDR3 DNA reads TGTGCCAGCTCACCAGGGACAGGGAGCGGTGAGCAGTTCTTC.

The chain recombines TRBV2 with TRBJ1-2, with 7 bases matching TRBD1. The CDR3 has 13 residues. In germline, CDR1 is SNHLY, CDR2 FYNNEI. The J segment lost 5 bases and the V segment lost 6 bases, leaving 6 bases of the junction unmatched. CDR3 in DNA: TGTGCCAGCAGACAGGGGACGGGATATGGCTACACCTTC. It codes for CASRQGTGYGYTF.

The chain combines TRBV15 with TRBJ2-1, with 7 bases fitting TRBD2. The germline V gene has CDR1 LNHNV and CDR2 YYDKDF (reference sequence). The trim removed 0 bases at V and 10 bases at J, leaving 9 bases unmatched. This CDR3 comprises 15 residues. The CDR3 sequence: CATSRDRAGAGEQFF. The CDR3 DNA follows: TGTGCCACCAGCAGAGATAGGGCGGGAGCGGGCGAGCAGTTCTTC.

The chain carries TRBV19 and TRBJ2-2; 9 nucleotides line up with TRBD1. Germline trimming cut 4 bases from V and 4 bases from J; bases unmatched to any gene: 10. The CDR3 totals 17 residues. Germline CDR1 and CDR2: LNHDA and SQIVND (reference sequence). The CDR3 is CASSRWAGTGTTGELFF. CDR3 nucleotides: TGTGCCAGTAGTAGGTGGGCCGGGACAGGGACCACCGGGGAGCTGTTTTTT.

This chain uses TRBV15 with TRBJ2-1; perhaps TRBD2 as D (6 bases). Germline CDR1 LNHNV, CDR2 YYDKDF (reference sequence). The CDR3 covers 15 residues. V was pared by 4 bases and J by 4 bases, with 14 bases between. Here the CDR3 reads CATSIRLGGYNEQFF. CDR3 DNA: TGTGCCACCAGCATTCGACTAGGTGGGTACAATGAGCAGTTCTTC.

The chain recombines TRBV4-1 with TRBJ2-5, with D perhaps matching TRBD1 (6 bases). Germline V gene data show CDR1 as MGHRA and CDR2 as YSYEKL. This CDR3 is built from 14 residues. Trimming took 2 bases from V and 4 from J, leaving 11 bases between them. CDR3 protein: CASSQPTGRETQYF. In DNA, the CDR3 is TGCGCCAGCAGCCAACCTACAGGGAGAGAGACCCAGTACTTC.

Concerning this clone: Germline and junction disagree at one end, which may indicate a read error. V gene TRBV7-9 combines with J gene TRBJ1-2; D is unclear. Germline CDR1 reads SEHNR; CDR2 reads FQNEAQ (reference sequence). The length of the CDR3 is 9 residues. The CDR3 bases are TGTTCCAGCAGCCAAGAGTACACCTTC. This encodes CSSSQEYTF.

The CDR3, as DNA: TGTGCCAGCAGTACGGTAAACTATGGCTACACCTTC. As protein: CASSTVNYGYTF. This chain links TRBV28 with TRBJ1-2, with D hard to call. Germline CDR1 reads MDHEN; CDR2 reads SYDVKM. The CDR3 sequence is 12 residues long. The V and J ends lost 5 bases and 2 bases respectively, with 6 bases between them.

This chain joins TRBV5-6 and TRBJ1-6; 8 bases are a match to TRBD1. Germline lookup yields CDR1 SGHDT and CDR2 YYEEEE. The CDR3 is 15 residues long. V gave up 0 bases and J gave up 8 bases; unmatched junction bases: 4. The CDR3 DNA is TGTGCCAGCAGCTTGGGGGCAGGGGGCGATTCACCCCTCCACTTT. Translation: CASSLGAGGDSPLHF.

The chain is built from TRBV11-2 and TRBJ1-1; weak D call: TRBD1 (6 bases). The germline gives CDR1 SGHAT, CDR2 FQNNGV. The CDR3 loop spans 15 amino acids. V was clipped by 2 bases and J by 1 base, with 11 bases between them. As DNA, the CDR3 is TGTGCCAGCAGCTTACAGGCCAGGGGGAACACTGAAGCTTTCTTT. This translates into CASSLQARGNTEAFF.

The chain links TRBV2 to TRBJ1-3; D call uncertain. CDR1 SNHLY and CDR2 FYNNEI come from the germline V gene. This CDR3 contains 16 residues. V gave up 4 bases and J gave up 0 bases, with 13 bases separating them. Here the CDR3 reads CASSVRAVISGNTIYF. CDR3 nucleotides: TGTGCCAGCAGTGTCCGCGCGGTCATCTCTGGAAACACCATATATTTT.

This chain's CDR3 is CASSQDRGKGGYTF. DNA of the CDR3: TGTGCCAGCAGCCAAGATAGGGGGAAAGGAGGCTACACCTTC. The chain combines TRBV4-2 with TRBJ1-2; D might be TRBD1 (6 bases). This CDR3 spans 14 amino acids. The germline CDR1 and CDR2 sequences are LGHNA and YNFKEQ. Deletions cut 0 bases from V and 8 bases from J, with 13 bases between.